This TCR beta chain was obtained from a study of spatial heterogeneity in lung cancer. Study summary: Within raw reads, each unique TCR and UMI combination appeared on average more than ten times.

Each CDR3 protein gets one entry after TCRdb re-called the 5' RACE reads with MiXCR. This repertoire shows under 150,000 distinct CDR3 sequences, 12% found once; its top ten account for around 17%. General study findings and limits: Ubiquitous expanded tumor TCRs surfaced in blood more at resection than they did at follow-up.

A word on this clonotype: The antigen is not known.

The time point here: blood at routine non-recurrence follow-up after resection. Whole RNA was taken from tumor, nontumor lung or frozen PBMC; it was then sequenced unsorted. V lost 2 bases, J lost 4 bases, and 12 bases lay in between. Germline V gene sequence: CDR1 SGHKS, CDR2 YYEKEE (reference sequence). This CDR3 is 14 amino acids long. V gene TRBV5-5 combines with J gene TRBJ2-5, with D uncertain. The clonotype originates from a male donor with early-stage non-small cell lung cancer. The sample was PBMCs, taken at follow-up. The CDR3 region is CASSLGLVPETQYF. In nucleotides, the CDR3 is TGTGCCAGCAGCTTAGGGCTAGTGCCAGAGACCCAGTACTTC. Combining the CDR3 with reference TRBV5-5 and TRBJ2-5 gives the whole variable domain DAGVTQSPTHLIKTRGQQVTLRCSPISGHKSVSWYQQVLGQGPQFIFQYYEKEERGRGNFPDRFSARQFPNYSSELNVNALLLGDSALYLCASSLGLVPETQYFGPGTRLLVL.